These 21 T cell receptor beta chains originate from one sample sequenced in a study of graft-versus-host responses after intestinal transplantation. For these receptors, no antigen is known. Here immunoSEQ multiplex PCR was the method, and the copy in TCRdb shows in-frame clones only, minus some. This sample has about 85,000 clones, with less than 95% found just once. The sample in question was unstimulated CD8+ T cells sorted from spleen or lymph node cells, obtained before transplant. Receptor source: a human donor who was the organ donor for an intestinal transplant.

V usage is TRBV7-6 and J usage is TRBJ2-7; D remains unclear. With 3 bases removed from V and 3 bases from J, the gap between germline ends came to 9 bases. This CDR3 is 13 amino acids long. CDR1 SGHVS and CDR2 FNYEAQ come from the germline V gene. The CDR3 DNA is TGTGCCAGCAGCTTGTCCCCCTTCTACGAGCAGTACTTC. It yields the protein CASSLSPFYEQYF.

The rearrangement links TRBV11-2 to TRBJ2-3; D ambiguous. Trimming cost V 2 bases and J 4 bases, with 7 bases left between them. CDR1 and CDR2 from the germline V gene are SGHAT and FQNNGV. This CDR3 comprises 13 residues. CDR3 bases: TGTGCCAGCAGCTTAAGTCTATCAGATACGCAGTATTTT. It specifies CASSLSLSDTQYF.

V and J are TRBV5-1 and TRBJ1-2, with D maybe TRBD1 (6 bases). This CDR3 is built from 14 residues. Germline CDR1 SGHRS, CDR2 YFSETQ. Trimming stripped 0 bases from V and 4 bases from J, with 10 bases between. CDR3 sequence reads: CASSLGGGPYGYTF. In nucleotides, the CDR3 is TGCGCCAGCAGCTTGGGAGGGGGTCCCTATGGCTACACCTTC.

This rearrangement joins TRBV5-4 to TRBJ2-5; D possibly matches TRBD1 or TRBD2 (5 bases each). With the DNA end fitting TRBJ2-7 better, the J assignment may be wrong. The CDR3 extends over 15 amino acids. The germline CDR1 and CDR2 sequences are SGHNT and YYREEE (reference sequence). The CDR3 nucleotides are TGTGCCAGCAGTTTAGGGACGTTGAGCTCCTACGAGCAGTACTTC. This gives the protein CASSLGTLSSYEQYF.

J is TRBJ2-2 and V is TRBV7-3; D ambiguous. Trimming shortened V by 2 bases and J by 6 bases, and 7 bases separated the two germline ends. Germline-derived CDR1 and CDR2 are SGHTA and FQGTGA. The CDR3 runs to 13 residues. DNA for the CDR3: TGTGCCAGCAGCTTATCAGGCCCCGGGGAGCTGTTTTTT. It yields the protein CASSLSGPGELFF.

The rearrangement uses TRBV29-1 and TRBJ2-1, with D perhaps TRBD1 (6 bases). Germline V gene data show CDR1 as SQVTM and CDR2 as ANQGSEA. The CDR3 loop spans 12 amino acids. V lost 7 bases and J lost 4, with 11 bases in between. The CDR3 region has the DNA TGCAGCGGACGGACAGCTTACAATGAGCAGTTCTTC. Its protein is CSGRTAYNEQFF.

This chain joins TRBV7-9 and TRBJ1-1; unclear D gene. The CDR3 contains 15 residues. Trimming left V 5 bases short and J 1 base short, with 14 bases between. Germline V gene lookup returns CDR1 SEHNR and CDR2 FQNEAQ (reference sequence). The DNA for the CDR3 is TGTGCCAGCAGCCTTGGCGGAACCCAGAACACTGAAGCTTTCTTT. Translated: CASSLGGTQNTEAFF.

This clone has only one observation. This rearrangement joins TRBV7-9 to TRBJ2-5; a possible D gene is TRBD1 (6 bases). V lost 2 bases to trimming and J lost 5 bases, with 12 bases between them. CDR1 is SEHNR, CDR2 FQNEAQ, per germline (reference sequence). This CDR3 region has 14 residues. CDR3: CASSLWGLGETQYF. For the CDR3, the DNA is TGTGCCAGCAGCTTATGGGGGCTTGGGGAGACCCAGTACTTC. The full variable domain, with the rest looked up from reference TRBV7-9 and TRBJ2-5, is DTGVSQNPRHKITKRGQNVTFRCDPISEHNRLYWYRQTLGQGPEFLTYFQNEAQLEKSRLLSDRFSAERPKGSFSTLEIQRTEQGDSAMYLCASSLWGLGETQYFGPGTRLLVL.

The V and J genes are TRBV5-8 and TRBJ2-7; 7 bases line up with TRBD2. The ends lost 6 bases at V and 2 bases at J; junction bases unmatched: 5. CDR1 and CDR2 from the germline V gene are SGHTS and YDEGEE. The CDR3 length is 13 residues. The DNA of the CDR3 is TGTGCCAGCATCACCCGGGGGGCCTACGAGCAGTACTTC. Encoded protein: CASITRGAYEQYF.

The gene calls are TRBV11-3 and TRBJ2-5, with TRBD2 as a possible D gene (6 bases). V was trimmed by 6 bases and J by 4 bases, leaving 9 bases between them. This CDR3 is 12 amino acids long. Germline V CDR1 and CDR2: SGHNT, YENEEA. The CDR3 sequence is CASRGTLETQYF. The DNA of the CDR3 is TGTGCCAGCAGGGGGACTCTAGAGACCCAGTACTTC.

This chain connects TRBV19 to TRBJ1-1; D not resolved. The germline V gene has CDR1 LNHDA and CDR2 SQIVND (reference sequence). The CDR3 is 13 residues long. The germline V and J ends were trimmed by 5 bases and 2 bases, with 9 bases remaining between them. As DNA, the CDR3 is TGTGCCAGTAGTTATGGGAGTAACACTGAAGCTTTCTTT. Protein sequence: CASSYGSNTEAFF.

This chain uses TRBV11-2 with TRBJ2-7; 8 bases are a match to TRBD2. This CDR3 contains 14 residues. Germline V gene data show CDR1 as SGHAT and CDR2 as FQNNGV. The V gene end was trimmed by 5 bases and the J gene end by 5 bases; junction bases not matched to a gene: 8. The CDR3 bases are TGTGCCAGCAGCATTAGCGGGATGACAAACGAGCAGTACTTC. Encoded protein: CASSISGMTNEQYF.

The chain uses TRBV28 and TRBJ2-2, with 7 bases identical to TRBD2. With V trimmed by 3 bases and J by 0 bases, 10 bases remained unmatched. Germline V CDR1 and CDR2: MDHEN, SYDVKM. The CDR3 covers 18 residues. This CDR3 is CASSLGYWRETNTGELFF. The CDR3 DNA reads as TGTGCCAGCAGTTTGGGATACTGGCGGGAGACGAACACCGGGGAGCTGTTTTTT.

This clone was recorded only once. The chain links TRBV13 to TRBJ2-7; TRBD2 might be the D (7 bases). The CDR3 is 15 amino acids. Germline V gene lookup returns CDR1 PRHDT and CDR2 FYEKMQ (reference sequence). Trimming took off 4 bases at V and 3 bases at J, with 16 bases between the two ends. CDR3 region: CASSSIRGALYEQYF. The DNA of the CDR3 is TGTGCCAGCAGCTCGATCCGGGGGGCCCTCTACGAGCAGTACTTC.

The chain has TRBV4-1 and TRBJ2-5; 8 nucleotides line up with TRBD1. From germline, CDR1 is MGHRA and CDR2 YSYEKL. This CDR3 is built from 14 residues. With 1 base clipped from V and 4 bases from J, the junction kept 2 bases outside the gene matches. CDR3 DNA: TGCGCCAGCAGCCAAGGGCAGGGGGCAGAGACCCAGTACTTC. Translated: CASSQGQGAETQYF.

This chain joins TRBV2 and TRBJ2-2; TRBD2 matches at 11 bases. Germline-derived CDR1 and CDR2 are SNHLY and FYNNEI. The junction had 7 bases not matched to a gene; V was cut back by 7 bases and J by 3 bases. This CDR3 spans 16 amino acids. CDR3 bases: TGTGCCAGCAACCCCGGGACTAGCGGTTACACCGGGGAGCTGTTTTTT. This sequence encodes CASNPGTSGYTGELFF.

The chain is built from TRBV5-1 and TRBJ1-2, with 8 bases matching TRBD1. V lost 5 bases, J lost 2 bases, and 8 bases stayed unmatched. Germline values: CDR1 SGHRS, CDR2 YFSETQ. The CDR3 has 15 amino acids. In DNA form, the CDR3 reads TGCGCCAGCAGACGTTCGGGACAGGCCAACTATGGCTACACCTTC. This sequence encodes CASRRSGQANYGYTF. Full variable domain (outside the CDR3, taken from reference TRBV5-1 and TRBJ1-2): KAGVTQTPRYLIKTRGQQVTLSCSPISGHRSVSWYQQTPGQGLQFLFEYFSETQRNKGNFPGRFSGRQFSNSRSEMNVSTLELGDSALYLCASRRSGQANYGYTFGSGTRLTVV.

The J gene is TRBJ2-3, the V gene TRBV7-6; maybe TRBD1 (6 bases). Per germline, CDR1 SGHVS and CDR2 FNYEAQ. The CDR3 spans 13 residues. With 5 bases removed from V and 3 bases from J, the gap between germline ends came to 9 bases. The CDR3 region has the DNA TGTGCCAGCAGCCAGGGGTTAACAGATACGCAGTATTTT. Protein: CASSQGLTDTQYF.

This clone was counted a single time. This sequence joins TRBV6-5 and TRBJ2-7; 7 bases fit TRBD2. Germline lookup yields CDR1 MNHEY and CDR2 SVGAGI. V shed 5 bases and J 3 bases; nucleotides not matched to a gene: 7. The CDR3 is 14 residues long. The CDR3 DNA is TGTGCCAGCAGTCAACGGGGGGTCGGCTACGAGCAGTACTTC. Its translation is CASSQRGVGYEQYF.

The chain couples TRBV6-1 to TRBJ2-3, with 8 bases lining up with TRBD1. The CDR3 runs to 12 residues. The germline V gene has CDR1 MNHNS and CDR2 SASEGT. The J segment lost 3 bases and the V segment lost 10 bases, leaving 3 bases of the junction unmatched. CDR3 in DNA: TGTGCCACCGGACAGGGAACAGATACGCAGTATTTT. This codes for CATGQGTDTQYF.

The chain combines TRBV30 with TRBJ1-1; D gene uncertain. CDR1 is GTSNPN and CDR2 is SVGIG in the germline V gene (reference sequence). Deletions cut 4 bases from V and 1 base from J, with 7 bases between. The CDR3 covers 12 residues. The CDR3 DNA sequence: TGTGCCTGGACCAGAGCGAACACTGAAGCTTTCTTT. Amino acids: CAWTRANTEAFF. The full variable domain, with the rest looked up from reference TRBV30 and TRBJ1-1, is SQTIHQWPATLVQPVGSPLSLECTVEGTSNPNLYWYRQAAGRGLQLLFYSVGIGQISSEVPQNLSASRPQDRQFILSSKKLLLSDSGFYLCAWTRANTEAFFGQGTRLTVV.